Below, 24 T cell receptor beta chains from the same sample are listed, as sequenced in a study of shared clonotypes between healthy human individuals. Only in-frame clones appear in the TCRdb table, and some are missing; sequencing was by immunoSEQ multiplex PCR. Altogether more than 2 million clones are present, almost 96% being singletons, with the ten largest covering around 0.13%. The material sequenced was naive CD4+ T cells sorted from blood. Subset given: CD45RA+ positively selected. The receptors stem from a young man in good health.

Details on this clone: This sample also contains other DNA sequences that code for the same CDR3. This chain uses TRBV10-2 with TRBJ1-5; D gene unclear. This CDR3 spans 15 amino acids. The V and J ends lost 2 bases and 2 bases respectively, with 10 bases between them. Germline V gene data show CDR1 as WSHSY and CDR2 as SAAADI. The CDR3 loop reads CASSEQSGGNQPQHF. CDR3 DNA sequence: TGCGCCAGCAGTGAGCAGAGTGGTGGCAATCAGCCCCAGCATTTT.

This sequence joins TRBV29-1 and TRBJ2-1; D may correspond to TRBD1 or TRBD2 (9 bases each). Germline V CDR1 and CDR2: SQVTM, ANQGSEA. The CDR3 is 15 amino acids. V lost 6 bases, J lost 10 bases, and 25 bases lay in between. This CDR3 reads CSVPSRLAGQGEQFF. DNA of the CDR3: TGCAGCGTCCCTTCAAGGCTAGCGGGACAGGGCGAGCAGTTCTTC.

The V gene is TRBV28, the J gene TRBJ2-7, with a tentative D call TRBD1 (6 bases). The V gene lost 2 bases and the J gene lost 1 base, with 9 bases spanning the gap. The germline CDR1 and CDR2 sequences are MDHEN and SYDVKM. The CDR3 has 14 residues. CDR3 DNA: TGTGCCAGCAGTTTAGTCCAGGGGTCCTACGAGCAGTACTTC. Translation: CASSLVQGSYEQYF.

This chain connects TRBV2 to TRBJ1-4; 9 bases fit TRBD1. J lost 5 bases, V lost 8 bases, and 6 bases had no gene match. This CDR3 spans 14 amino acids. CDR1 and CDR2 (germline): SNHLY, FYNNEI. The CDR3 DNA is TGTGCCAGCGGCCCCGGGACAGGGAATGAAAAACTGTTTTTT. As protein: CASGPGTGNEKLFF.

A single count supports this clone. The chain uses TRBV6-5 and TRBJ2-7, with D possibly TRBD1 on 6 matching bases. Germline-derived CDR1 and CDR2 are MNHEY and SVGAGI. The CDR3 loop spans 13 amino acids. V lost 9 bases and J 3 bases, leaving 15 bases between the germline ends. In DNA form, the CDR3 reads TGTGCCAGGCCTCGACAGGAAGTCTACGAGCAGTACTTC. It specifies CARPRQEVYEQYF.

The chain has TRBV6-4 and TRBJ1-3, with 7 bases aligning to TRBD1. Germline CDR1 is MRHNA and CDR2 is SNTAGT. J was trimmed by 4 bases and V by 11 bases; bases with no gene match: 8. The CDR3 sequence is 13 residues long. This chain's CDR3 is CAPSTGNGNTIYF. As DNA, the CDR3 is TGTGCCCCCTCGACAGGGAACGGAAACACCATATATTTT.

This chain links TRBV30 with TRBJ2-7; D gene unclear. Germline lookup yields CDR1 GTSNPN and CDR2 SVGIG (reference sequence). Trimming stripped 2 bases from V and 6 bases from J, with 14 bases between. The CDR3 length is 13 residues. The CDR3, as DNA: TGTGCCTGGAGTCAAGGCACTTTTAGCGAGCAGTACTTC. The encoded protein is CAWSQGTFSEQYF.

The chain carries TRBV5-1 and TRBJ2-3; 10 nucleotides align to TRBD2. The germline gives CDR1 SGHRS, CDR2 YFSETQ. The CDR3 extends over 16 amino acids. V lost 0 bases to trimming and J lost 4 bases; unmatched junction nucleotides: 5. The CDR3 coding sequence is TGCGCCAGCAGCTTGGTAGCGGGGGGTGCCTCAGATACGCAGTATTTT. Its translation: CASSLVAGGASDTQYF.

This chain connects TRBV18 to TRBJ1-2, with a weak D call TRBD1 (5 bases). V was shortened by 1 base and J by 9 bases, with 12 bases between the two germline ends. The germline gives CDR1 KGHSH, CDR2 LQKENI. This CDR3 is 13 amino acids long. The CDR3 reads CASSPLDRGSYTF. CDR3 nucleotides: TGTGCCAGCTCACCACTTGATCGGGGGAGCTACACCTTC.

The CDR3, as DNA: TGTGCCAGCAGCCGCGTCAGACAGGGGAATTATGGCTACACCTTC. Protein: CASSRVRQGNYGYTF. The chain uses TRBV9 and TRBJ1-2, with 8 nucleotides matching TRBD1. This CDR3 is built from 15 residues. The germline CDR1 and CDR2 sequences are SGDLS and YYNGEE. J was trimmed by 5 bases and V by 4 bases; bases with no gene match: 10.

This chain joins TRBV10-3 and TRBJ1-5; tentative D call: TRBD1 (6 bases). V dropped 0 bases and J dropped 13 bases, with 7 bases sitting between them. There are 11 residues in the CDR3. The germline V gene has CDR1 ENHRY and CDR2 SYGVKD. In DNA, the CDR3 is TGTGCCATCAGTGAGTCTGGACAGCAGCATTTT. Translated, it gives CAISESGQQHF.

The chain employs TRBV10-3 and TRBJ1-4; tentative D call: TRBD1 (6 bases). The CDR3 spans 14 residues. In germline, CDR1 is ENHRY, CDR2 SYGVKD. V was shortened by 11 bases and J by 0 bases, with 13 bases between the two germline ends. This CDR3 is CASSQGTTNEKLFF. The CDR3 bases are TGTGCCTCAAGTCAGGGGACAACTAATGAAAAACTGTTTTTT.

V usage is TRBV9 and J usage is TRBJ2-1, with D tentatively TRBD2 (6 bases). V was shortened by 4 bases and J by 7 bases, with 15 bases between the two germline ends. Germline assignment: CDR1 SGDLS and CDR2 YYNGEE. The CDR3 is 14 amino acids. CDR3 coding DNA: TGTGCCAGCAGCCCCAGACTAGGCGAGAATGAGCAGTTCTTC. It encodes CASSPRLGENEQFF.

V gene TRBV19 combines with J gene TRBJ1-1; D gene ambiguous. Trimming took 3 bases from V and 4 from J, leaving 12 bases between them. There are 14 residues in the CDR3. The germline V gene encodes CDR1 LNHDA and CDR2 SQIVND (reference sequence). DNA for the CDR3: TGTGCCAGTAGTATTGAGGGTTTGGTCACTGAAGCTTTCTTT. Encoded protein: CASSIEGLVTEAFF.

V is TRBV6-4 and J is TRBJ2-7; TRBD2 agrees at 8 bases. CDR3 size: 13 residues. With 6 bases clipped from V and 1 base from J, the junction kept 2 bases outside the gene matches. The germline gives CDR1 MRHNA, CDR2 SNTAGT. CDR3 in DNA: TGTGCCAGCAGCGGGACTAGTTCCTACGAGCAGTACTTC. Amino acid sequence: CASSGTSSYEQYF.

The chain recombines TRBV12-5 with TRBJ1-2; D ambiguous. Germline loops: CDR1 LGHNT, CDR2 FRNRAP. The CDR3 has 12 amino acids. Trimming took off 5 bases at V and 2 bases at J, with 6 bases between the two ends. CDR3 sequence reads: CASGPLNYGYTF. CDR3 coding DNA: TGTGCTAGTGGTCCCCTGAACTATGGCTACACCTTC.

The chain links TRBV5-4 to TRBJ2-5, with D possibly TRBD2 on 7 matching bases. Germline loops: CDR1 SGHNT, CDR2 YYREEE (reference sequence). Trimming stripped 4 bases from V and 1 base from J, with 14 bases between. This CDR3 has 15 amino acids. CDR3 region: CASSGKGGPQETQYF. CDR3 DNA sequence: TGTGCCAGCAGCGGAAAGGGGGGGCCCCAAGAGACCCAGTACTTC. Full variable domain (missing parts from reference TRBV5-4 and TRBJ2-5): ETGVTQSPTHLIKTRGQQVTLRCSSQSGHNTVSWYQQALGQGPQFIFQYYREEENGRGNFPPRFSGLQFPNYSSELNVNALELDDSALYLCASSGKGGPQETQYFGPGTRLLVL.

The chain is built from TRBV6-1 and TRBJ1-5; no reliable D call. This CDR3 has 14 amino acids. Trimming stripped 4 bases from V and 3 bases from J, with 10 bases between. The germline V gene encodes CDR1 MNHNS and CDR2 SASEGT. The CDR3 reads CASSVAEFNQPQHF. The DNA for the CDR3 is TGTGCCAGCAGTGTAGCCGAATTCAATCAGCCCCAGCATTTT.

This chain connects TRBV30 to TRBJ1-1; D might be TRBD1 (5 bases). Germline V lookup: CDR1 GTSNPN, CDR2 SVGIG (reference sequence). Trimming took 8 bases from V and 0 from J, leaving 16 bases between them. The CDR3 length is 14 residues. The CDR3 bases are TGTGCCGCCAACAGGAGCCCCATGAACACTGAAGCTTTCTTT. It specifies CAANRSPMNTEAFF.

The chain employs TRBV5-4 and TRBJ1-2, with D perhaps matching TRBD1 (5 bases). The CDR3 totals 14 residues. Germline lookup yields CDR1 SGHNT and CDR2 YYREEE (reference sequence). V lost 0 bases and J 4 bases, leaving 10 bases between the germline ends. In nucleotides, the CDR3 is TGTGCCAGCAGCTTGGGGGGGAAAATCTATGGCTACACCTTC. It specifies CASSLGGKIYGYTF.

This chain joins TRBV9 and TRBJ2-7; 8 bases fit TRBD2. The trim removed 0 bases at V and 7 bases at J, leaving 9 bases unmatched. The CDR3 spans 15 residues. Germline CDR1 and CDR2: SGDLS and YYNGEE. The CDR3: CASSVDERGPWEQYF. The CDR3 DNA reads as TGTGCCAGCAGCGTAGATGAGCGGGGGCCTTGGGAGCAGTACTTC.

The chain's CDR3 is CASSIGASGSAGELFF. The CDR3 nucleotides are TGTGCCAGTAGTATTGGGGCTAGCGGGAGTGCCGGGGAGCTGTTTTTT. The V gene is TRBV19, the J gene TRBJ2-2; TRBD2 agrees at 10 bases. This CDR3 region has 16 residues. Per germline, CDR1 LNHDA and CDR2 SQIVND (reference sequence). J gave up 6 bases and V 3 bases, and 7 bases lay outside the gene matches.

This clone has just a few counts. The chain links TRBV29-1 to TRBJ1-1, with D uncertain. V gave up 6 bases and J gave up 11 bases, with 22 bases separating them. The CDR3 sequence is 13 residues long. Per germline, CDR1 SQVTM and CDR2 ANQGSEA. The CDR3 bases are TGCAGCGTCCTAACCGACCTTAGGCAGTTGGCTTTCTTT. Protein: CSVLTDLRQLAFF.

This chain connects TRBV9 to TRBJ2-5, with a weak D call TRBD2 (6 bases). V lost 4 bases, J lost 1 base, and 14 bases lay in between. The CDR3 is made up of 15 amino acids. Per germline, CDR1 SGDLS and CDR2 YYNGEE. CDR3 loop: CASSPRGGPQETQYF. DNA of the CDR3: TGTGCCAGCAGCCCACGGGGAGGCCCCCAAGAGACCCAGTACTTC. Based on the CDR3 plus reference TRBV9 and TRBJ2-5, the full variable domain is DSGVTQTPKHLITATGQRVTLRCSPRSGDLSVYWYQQSLDQGLQFLIQYYNGEERAKGNILERFSAQQFPDLHSELNLSSLELGDSALYFCASSPRGGPQETQYFGPGTRLLVL.